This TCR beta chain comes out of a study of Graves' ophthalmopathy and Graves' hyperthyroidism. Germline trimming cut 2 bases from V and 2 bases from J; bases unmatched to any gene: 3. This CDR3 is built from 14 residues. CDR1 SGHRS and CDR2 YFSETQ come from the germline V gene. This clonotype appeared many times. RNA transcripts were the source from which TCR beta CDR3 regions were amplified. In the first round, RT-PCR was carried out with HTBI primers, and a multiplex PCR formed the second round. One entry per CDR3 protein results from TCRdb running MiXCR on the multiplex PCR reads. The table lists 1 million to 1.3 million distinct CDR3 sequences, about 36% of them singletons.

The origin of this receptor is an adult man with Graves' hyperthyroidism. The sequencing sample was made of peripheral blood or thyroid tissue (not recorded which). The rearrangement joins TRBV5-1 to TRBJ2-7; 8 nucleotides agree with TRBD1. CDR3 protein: CASSFDRGPYEQYF. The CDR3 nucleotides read TGCGCCAGCAGCTTCGACAGGGGTCCCTACGAGCAGTACTTC.